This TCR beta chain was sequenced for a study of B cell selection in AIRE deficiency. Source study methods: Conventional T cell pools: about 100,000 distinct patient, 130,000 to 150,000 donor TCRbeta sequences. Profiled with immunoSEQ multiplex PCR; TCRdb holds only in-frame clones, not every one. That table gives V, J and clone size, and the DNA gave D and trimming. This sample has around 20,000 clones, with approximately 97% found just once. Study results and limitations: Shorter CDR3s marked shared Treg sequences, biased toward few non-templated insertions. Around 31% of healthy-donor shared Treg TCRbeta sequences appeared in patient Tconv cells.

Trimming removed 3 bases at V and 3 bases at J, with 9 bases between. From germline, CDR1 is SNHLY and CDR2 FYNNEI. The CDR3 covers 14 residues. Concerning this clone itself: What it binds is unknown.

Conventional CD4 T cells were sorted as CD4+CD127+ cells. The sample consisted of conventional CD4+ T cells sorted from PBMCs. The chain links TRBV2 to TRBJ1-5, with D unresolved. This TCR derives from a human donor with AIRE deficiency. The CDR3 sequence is CASSDVTFNQPQHF. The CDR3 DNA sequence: TGTGCCAGCAGTGACGTCACCTTCAATCAGCCCCAGCATTTT. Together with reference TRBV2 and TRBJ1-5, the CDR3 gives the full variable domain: EPEVTQTPSHQVTQMGQEVILRCVPISNHLYFYWYRQILGQKVEFLVSFYNNEISEKSEIFDDQFSVERPDGSNFTLKIRSTKLEDSAMYFCASSDVTFNQPQHFGDGTRLSIL.